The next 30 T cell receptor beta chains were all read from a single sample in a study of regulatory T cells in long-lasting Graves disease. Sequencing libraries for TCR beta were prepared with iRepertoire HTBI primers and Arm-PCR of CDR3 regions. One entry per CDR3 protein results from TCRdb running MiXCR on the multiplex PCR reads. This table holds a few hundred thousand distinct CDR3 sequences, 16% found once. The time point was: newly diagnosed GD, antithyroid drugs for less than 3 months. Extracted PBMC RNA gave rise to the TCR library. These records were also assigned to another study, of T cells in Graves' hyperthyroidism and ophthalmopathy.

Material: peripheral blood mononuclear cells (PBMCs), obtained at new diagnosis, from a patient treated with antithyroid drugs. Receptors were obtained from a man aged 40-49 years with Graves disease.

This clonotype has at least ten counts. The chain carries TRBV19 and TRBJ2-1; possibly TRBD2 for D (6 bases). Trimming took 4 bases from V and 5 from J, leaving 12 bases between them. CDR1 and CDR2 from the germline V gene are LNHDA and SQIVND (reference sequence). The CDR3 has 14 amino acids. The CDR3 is CASSKNRGNNEQFF. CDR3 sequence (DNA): TGTGCCAGTAGTAAAAACCGGGGGAACAATGAGCAGTTCTTC.

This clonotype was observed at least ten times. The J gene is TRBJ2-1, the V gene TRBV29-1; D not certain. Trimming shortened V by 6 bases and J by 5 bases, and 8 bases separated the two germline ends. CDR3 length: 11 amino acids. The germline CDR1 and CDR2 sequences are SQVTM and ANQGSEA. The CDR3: CSVDKDNEQFF. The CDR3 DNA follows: TGCAGCGTGGATAAGGACAATGAGCAGTTCTTC.

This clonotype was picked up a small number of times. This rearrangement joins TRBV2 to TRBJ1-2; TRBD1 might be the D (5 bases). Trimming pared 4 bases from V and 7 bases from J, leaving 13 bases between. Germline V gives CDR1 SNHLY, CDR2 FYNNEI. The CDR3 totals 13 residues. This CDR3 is CASSGGRVAGYTF. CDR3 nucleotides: TGTGCCAGCAGTGGGGGCAGGGTCGCTGGCTACACCTTC. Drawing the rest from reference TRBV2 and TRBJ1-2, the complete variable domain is EPEVTQTPSHQVTQMGQEVILRCVPISNHLYFYWYRQILGQKVEFLVSFYNNEISEKSEIFDDQFSVERPDGSNFTLKIRSTKLEDSAMYFCASSGGRVAGYTFGSGTRLTVV.

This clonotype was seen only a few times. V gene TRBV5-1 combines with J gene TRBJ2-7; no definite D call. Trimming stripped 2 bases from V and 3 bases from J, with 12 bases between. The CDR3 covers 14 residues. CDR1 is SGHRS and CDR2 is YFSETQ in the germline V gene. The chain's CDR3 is CASSLGMTLYEQYF. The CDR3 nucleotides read TGCGCCAGCAGCTTAGGGATGACACTCTACGAGCAGTACTTC.

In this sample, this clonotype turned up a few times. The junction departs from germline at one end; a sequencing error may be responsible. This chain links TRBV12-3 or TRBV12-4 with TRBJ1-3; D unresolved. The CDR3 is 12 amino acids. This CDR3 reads CANSFFGNTIYF. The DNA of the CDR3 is TGTGCCAACAGTTTTTTTGGAAACACCATATATTTT.

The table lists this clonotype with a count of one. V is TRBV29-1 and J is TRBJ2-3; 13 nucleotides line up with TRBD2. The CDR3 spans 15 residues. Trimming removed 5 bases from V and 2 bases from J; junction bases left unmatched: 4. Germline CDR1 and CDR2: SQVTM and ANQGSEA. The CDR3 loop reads CSVLGLAGNTDTQYF. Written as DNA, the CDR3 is TGCAGCGTTTTGGGACTAGCGGGGAACACAGATACGCAGTATTTT.

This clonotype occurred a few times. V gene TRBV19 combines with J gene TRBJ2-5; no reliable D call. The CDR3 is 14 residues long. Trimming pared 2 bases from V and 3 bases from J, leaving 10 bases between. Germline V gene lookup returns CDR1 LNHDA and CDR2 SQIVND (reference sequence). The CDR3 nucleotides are TGTGCCAGTAGTATAAATCTGGGGAAAGAGACCCAGTACTTC. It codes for CASSINLGKETQYF.

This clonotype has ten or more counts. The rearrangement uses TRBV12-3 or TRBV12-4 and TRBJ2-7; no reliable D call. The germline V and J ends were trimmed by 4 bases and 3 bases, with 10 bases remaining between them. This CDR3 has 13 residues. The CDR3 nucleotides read TGTGCCAGCAGTTCACGTCGGCTCTACGAGCAGTACTTC. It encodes CASSSRRLYEQYF.

The CDR3 spells CASNNRVSNQPQHF. The CDR3 region has the DNA TGTGCCAGCAATAACAGGGTTAGCAATCAGCCCCAGCATTTT. The V gene is TRBV6-1, the J gene TRBJ1-5; D possibly corresponds to TRBD1 (6 bases). V gave up 7 bases and J gave up 0 bases, with 10 bases separating them. CDR3 length: 14 amino acids. Germline V gene lookup returns CDR1 MNHNS and CDR2 SASEGT.

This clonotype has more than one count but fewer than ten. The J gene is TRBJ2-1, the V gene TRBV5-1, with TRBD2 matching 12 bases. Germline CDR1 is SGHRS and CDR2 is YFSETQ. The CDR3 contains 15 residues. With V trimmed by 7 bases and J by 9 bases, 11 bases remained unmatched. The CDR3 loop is CASARSSGGAIEQFF. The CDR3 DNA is TGCGCCAGCGCCCGGTCTAGCGGGGGGGCCATTGAGCAGTTCTTC.

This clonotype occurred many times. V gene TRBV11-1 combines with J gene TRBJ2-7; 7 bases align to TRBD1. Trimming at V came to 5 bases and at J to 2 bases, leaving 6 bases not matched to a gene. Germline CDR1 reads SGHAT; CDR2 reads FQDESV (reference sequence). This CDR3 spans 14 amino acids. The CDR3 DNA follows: TGTGCCAGCAGCGCCCGACAGGGCGCCTACGAGCAGTACTTC. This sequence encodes CASSARQGAYEQYF.

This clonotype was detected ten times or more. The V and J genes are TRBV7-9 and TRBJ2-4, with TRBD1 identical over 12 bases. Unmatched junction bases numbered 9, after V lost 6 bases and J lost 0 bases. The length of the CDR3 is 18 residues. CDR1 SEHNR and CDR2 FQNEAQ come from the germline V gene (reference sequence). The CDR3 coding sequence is TGTGCCAGCAGTTCCGGGACAGGGGGCTGGATAGCCAAAAACATTCAGTACTTC. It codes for CASSSGTGGWIAKNIQYF.

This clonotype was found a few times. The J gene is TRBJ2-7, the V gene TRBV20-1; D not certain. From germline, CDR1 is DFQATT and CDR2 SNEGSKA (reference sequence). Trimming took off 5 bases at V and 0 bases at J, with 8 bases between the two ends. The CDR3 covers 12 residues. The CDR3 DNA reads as TGCAGTGCTCGTACTTACTCCTACGAGCAGTACTTC. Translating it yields CSARTYSYEQYF.

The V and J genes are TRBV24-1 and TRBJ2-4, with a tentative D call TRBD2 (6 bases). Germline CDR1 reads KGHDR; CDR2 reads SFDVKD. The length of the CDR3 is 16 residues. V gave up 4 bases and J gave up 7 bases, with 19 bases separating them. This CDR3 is CATSDQGGGDENIQYF. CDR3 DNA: TGTGCCACCAGTGACCAGGGAGGCGGGGACGAGAACATTCAGTACTTC.

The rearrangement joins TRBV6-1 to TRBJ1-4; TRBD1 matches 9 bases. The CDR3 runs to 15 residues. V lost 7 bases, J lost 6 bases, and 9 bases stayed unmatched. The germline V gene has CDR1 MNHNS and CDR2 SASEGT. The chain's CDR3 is CASTPQTGGDEKLFF. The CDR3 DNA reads TGTGCCAGCACTCCCCAGACAGGGGGTGATGAAAAACTGTTTTTT.

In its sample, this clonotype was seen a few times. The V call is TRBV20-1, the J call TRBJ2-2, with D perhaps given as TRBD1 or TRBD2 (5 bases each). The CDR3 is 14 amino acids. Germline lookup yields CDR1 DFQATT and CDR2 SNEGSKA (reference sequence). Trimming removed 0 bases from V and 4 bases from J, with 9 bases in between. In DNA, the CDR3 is TGCAGTGCTAGAGATCTCGGGGCCACCGGGGAGCTGTTTTTT. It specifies CSARDLGATGELFF.

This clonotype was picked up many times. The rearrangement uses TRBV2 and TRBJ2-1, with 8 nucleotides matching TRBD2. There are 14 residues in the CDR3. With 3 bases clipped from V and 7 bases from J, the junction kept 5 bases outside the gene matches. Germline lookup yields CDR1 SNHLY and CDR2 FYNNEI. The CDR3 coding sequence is TGTGCCAGCAGTGAGGAACTAGCGGTTAATGAGCAGTTCTTC. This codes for CASSEELAVNEQFF.

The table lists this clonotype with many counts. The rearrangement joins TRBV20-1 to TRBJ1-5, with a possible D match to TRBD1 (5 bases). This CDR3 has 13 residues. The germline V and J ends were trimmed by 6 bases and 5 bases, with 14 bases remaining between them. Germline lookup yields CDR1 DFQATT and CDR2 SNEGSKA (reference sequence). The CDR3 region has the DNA TGCAGTGCAGGGGCAGGGCAGGATCAGCCCCAGCATTTT. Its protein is CSAGAGQDQPQHF.

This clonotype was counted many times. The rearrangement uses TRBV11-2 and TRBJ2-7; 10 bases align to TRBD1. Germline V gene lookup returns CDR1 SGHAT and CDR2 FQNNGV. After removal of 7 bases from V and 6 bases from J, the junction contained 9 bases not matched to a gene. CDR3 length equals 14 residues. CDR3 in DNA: TGTGCCAGCACCCCCGGGACAGGGGAATCCGAGCAGTACTTC. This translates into CASTPGTGESEQYF.

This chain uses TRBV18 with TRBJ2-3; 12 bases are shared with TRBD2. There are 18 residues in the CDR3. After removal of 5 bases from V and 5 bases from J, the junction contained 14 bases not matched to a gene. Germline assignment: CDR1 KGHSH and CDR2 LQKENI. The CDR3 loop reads CASSAKTSGGLGEDTQYF. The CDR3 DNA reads TGTGCCAGCTCAGCCAAGACTAGCGGGGGACTGGGGGAAGATACGCAGTATTTT. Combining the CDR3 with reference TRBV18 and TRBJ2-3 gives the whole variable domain NAGVMQNPRHLVRRRGQEARLRCSPMKGHSHVYWYRQLPEEGLKFMVYLQKENIIDESGMPKERFSAEFPKEGPSILRIQQVVRGDSAAYFCASSAKTSGGLGEDTQYFGPGTRLTVL.

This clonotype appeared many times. This CDR3 is CASSEWPIGPWARGEKLFF. CDR3 in DNA: TGTGCCAGCAGTGAATGGCCGATTGGTCCGTGGGCGAGGGGTGAAAAACTGTTTTTT. V gene TRBV2 combines with J gene TRBJ1-4; tentatively, D is TRBD1 (5 bases). The germline CDR1 and CDR2 sequences are SNHLY and FYNNEI. CDR3 length: 19 residues. V was trimmed by 2 bases and J by 7 bases, leaving 26 bases between them.

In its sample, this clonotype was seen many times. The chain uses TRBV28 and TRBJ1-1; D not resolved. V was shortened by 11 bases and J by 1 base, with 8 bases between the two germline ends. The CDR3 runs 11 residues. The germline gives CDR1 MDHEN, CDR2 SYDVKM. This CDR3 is CAPGKNTEAFF. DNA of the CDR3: TGTGCCCCAGGAAAGAACACTGAAGCTTTCTTT.

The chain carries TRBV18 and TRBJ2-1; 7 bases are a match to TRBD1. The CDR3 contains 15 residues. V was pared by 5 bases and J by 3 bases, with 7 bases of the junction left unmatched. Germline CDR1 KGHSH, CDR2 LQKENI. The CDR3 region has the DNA TGTGCCAGCTCAGAATCCCGGGACAGCTACAATGAGCAGTTCTTC. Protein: CASSESRDSYNEQFF.

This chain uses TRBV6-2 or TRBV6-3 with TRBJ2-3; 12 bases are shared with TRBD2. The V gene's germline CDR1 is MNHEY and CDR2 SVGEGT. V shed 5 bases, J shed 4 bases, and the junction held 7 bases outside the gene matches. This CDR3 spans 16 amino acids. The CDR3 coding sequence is TGTGCCAGCAGTCTCCTGACTAGCGGGGGACCAGATACGCAGTATTTT. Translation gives CASSLLTSGGPDTQYF.

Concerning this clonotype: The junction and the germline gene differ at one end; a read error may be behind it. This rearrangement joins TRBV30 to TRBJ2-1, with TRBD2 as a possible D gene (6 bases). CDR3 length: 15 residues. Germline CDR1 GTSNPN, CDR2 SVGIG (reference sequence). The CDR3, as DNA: TGTGCCTGGAGTAAAGCGGGCTACTCCTACTATGAGCAGTTCTTC. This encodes CAWSKAGYSYYEQFF.

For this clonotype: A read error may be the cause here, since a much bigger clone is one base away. CDR3: CASSLGPGNSPPHF. The CDR3 DNA reads as TGTGCCAGCAGCCTCGGTCCGGGGAATTCACCCCCCCACTTT. The V and J genes are TRBV28 and TRBJ1-6; D call uncertain. This CDR3 region has 14 residues. Per germline, CDR1 MDHEN and CDR2 SYDVKM.

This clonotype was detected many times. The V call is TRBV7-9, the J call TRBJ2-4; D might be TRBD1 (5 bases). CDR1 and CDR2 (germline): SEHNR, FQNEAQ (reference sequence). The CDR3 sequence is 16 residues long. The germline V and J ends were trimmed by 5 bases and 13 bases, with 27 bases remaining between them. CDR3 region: CASSSLVGQLTLPQYF. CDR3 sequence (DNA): TGTGCCAGCAGCAGCCTCGTGGGGCAACTAACTTTACCACAGTACTTC.

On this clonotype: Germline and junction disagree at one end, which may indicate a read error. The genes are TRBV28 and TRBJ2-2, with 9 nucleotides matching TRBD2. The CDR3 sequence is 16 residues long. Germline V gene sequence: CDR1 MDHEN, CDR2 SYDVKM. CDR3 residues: CAGSSSGVPNTGELFF. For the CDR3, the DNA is TGTGCCGGCAGTTCTAGCGGGGTACCGAACACCGGGGAGCTGTTTTTT.

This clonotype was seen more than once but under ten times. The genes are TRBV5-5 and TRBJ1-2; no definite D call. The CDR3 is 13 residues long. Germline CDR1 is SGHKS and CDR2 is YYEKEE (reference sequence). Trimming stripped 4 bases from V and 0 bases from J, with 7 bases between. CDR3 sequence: CASSPDANYGYTF. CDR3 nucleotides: TGTGCCAGCAGCCCGGACGCTAACTATGGCTACACCTTC.

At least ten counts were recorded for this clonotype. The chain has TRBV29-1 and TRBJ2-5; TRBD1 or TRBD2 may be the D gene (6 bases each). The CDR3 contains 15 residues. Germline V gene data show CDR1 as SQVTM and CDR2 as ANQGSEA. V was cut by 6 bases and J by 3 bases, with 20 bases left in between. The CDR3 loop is CSVPPGLGGKETQYF. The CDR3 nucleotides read TGCAGCGTCCCCCCCGGCCTAGGGGGGAAAGAGACCCAGTACTTC.